Each of the 22 T cell receptor beta chains below was sequenced from the same sample in a study of shared clonotypes between healthy human individuals. Measured with immunoSEQ multiplex PCR; TCRdb has only the in-frame clones, and not every one. The top ten clones hold more than 1.5% of a sample with some 2,100,000 clones, more than 85% of them seen once. CD8 cells regarded as naive lacked CD45RO, were positively chosen for CCR7, and omitted terminally differentiated effector memory CD45RA+ cells. Sequences were obtained from naive CD8+ T cells from PBMCs. The receptors stem from a man younger than 35 in good health. Some clones in this sample may be carry-over from other donors' samples.

The chain combines TRBV4-3 with TRBJ2-1; TRBD2 matches at 11 bases. Germline CDR1 and CDR2: LGHNA and YSLEER. The V segment lost 3 bases and the J segment 3 bases; nucleotides outside the gene matches: 10. The CDR3 covers 18 residues. CDR3 coding DNA: TGCGCCAGCAGCCACCTAACGCCAACTAGCGGGAGCTACAATGAGCAGTTCTTC. Translation gives CASSHLTPTSGSYNEQFF.

The rearrangement uses TRBV19 and TRBJ2-7; 9 bases are a match to TRBD1. The CDR3 covers 15 residues. With 3 bases clipped from V and 3 bases from J, the junction kept 6 bases outside the gene matches. Germline values: CDR1 LNHDA, CDR2 SQIVND (reference sequence). The CDR3 region is CASSMDTGGHYEQYF. Written as DNA, the CDR3 is TGTGCCAGTAGTATGGACACAGGGGGCCACTACGAGCAGTACTTC.

The chain carries TRBV4-2 and TRBJ1-1; TRBD1 is a possible D gene (5 bases). Germline V lookup: CDR1 LGHNA, CDR2 YNFKEQ. V lost 0 bases, J lost 1 base, and 18 bases lay in between. The CDR3 is 18 residues long. The CDR3 region is CASSQENQGTEGNTEAFF. CDR3 coding DNA: TGTGCCAGCAGCCAAGAAAATCAGGGAACGGAGGGGAACACTGAAGCTTTCTTT.

The rearrangement uses TRBV10-3 and TRBJ2-3; TRBD2 agrees at 12 bases. This CDR3 comprises 15 residues. Germline V gene sequence: CDR1 ENHRY, CDR2 SYGVKD. V lost 3 bases, J lost 6 bases, and 4 bases stayed unmatched. The CDR3 spells CAISDLAGGSDTQYF. DNA for the CDR3: TGTGCCATCAGTGATCTAGCGGGAGGGTCCGATACGCAGTATTTT.

This clone was picked up one time. This chain uses TRBV15 with TRBJ1-5; 7 bases agree with TRBD1. CDR1 is LNHNV, CDR2 YYDKDF, per germline (reference sequence). V lost 4 bases to trimming and J lost 0 bases; unmatched junction nucleotides: 3. The CDR3 is 15 amino acids. CDR3 bases: TGTGCCACCAGCACAGGGGGTAGTAGCAATCAGCCCCAGCATTTT. Residues: CATSTGGSSNQPQHF.

The chain couples TRBV9 to TRBJ2-1; the match to TRBD2 covers 8 bases. This CDR3 is 15 amino acids long. V was clipped by 2 bases and J by 7 bases; unmatched bases: 8. Germline V gene sequence: CDR1 SGDLS, CDR2 YYNGEE. CDR3 sequence: CASSVAGTSQNEQFF. The CDR3 DNA reads as TGTGCCAGCAGCGTGGCCGGGACTAGTCAAAATGAGCAGTTCTTC.

The chain carries TRBV19 and TRBJ1-1; TRBD1 is a possible D gene (6 bases). The V end was cut by 4 bases, the J end by 4 bases, with 10 bases between. The CDR3 consists of 13 residues. Germline CDR1 and CDR2: LNHDA and SQIVND (reference sequence). The CDR3 DNA follows: TGTGCCAGTAGTAGCGGGGGGGCCACTGAAGCTTTCTTT. This codes for CASSSGGATEAFF.

This sequence joins TRBV19 and TRBJ1-1; D gene ambiguous. The V gene's germline CDR1 is LNHDA and CDR2 SQIVND (reference sequence). CDR3 size: 11 residues. V lost 4 bases and J lost 11, with 11 bases in between. The CDR3 spells CASSNALRAFF. The CDR3 region has the DNA TGTGCCAGTAGTAACGCTTTACGCGCTTTCTTT.

The chain links TRBV30 to TRBJ2-5, with unresolved D. With the DNA end fitting TRBJ2-7 better, the J assignment may be wrong. This CDR3 spans 11 amino acids. CDR1 and CDR2 from the germline V gene are GTSNPN and SVGIG (reference sequence). DNA for the CDR3: TGTGCCTGGAGTGGATACTACGAGCAGTACTTC. It translates to CAWSGYYEQYF.

V is TRBV6-1 and J is TRBJ2-5, with D perhaps assigned TRBD1 or TRBD2 (5 bases each). Trimming took 8 bases from V and 2 from J, leaving 9 bases between them. CDR3 length: 12 residues. The germline V gene has CDR1 MNHNS and CDR2 SASEGT. The CDR3 region is CASRGPQETQYF. CDR3 nucleotide sequence: TGTGCCAGCCGGGGACCACAAGAGACCCAGTACTTC.

The rearrangement uses TRBV19 and TRBJ1-3; 8 nucleotides align to TRBD1. Germline-derived CDR1 and CDR2 are LNHDA and SQIVND (reference sequence). The CDR3 extends over 19 amino acids. V was pared by 2 bases and J by 0 bases, with 12 bases of the junction left unmatched. The CDR3 region has the DNA TGTGCCAGTAGTATAATCCGGGACAGGCACTTATCCTCTGGAAACACCATATATTTT. This sequence encodes CASSIIRDRHLSSGNTIYF.

This chain connects TRBV27 to TRBJ2-1; 7 bases map to TRBD1. Germline CDR1 and CDR2: MNHEY and SMNVEV (reference sequence). Trimming at V came to 5 bases and at J to 9 bases, leaving 4 bases not matched to a gene. The CDR3 runs to 12 residues. The CDR3 sequence: CASSPYRGEQFF. CDR3 bases: TGTGCCAGCAGTCCCTACAGGGGTGAGCAGTTCTTC.

J is TRBJ2-7 and V is TRBV11-2; TRBD2 matches at 13 bases. Germline assignment: CDR1 SGHAT and CDR2 FQNNGV. The CDR3 extends over 16 amino acids. With 1 base clipped from V and 2 bases from J, the junction kept 2 bases outside the gene matches. The CDR3 nucleotides read TGTGCCAGCAGCTTAGTACTAGCGGGAGGGGCCTACGAGCAGTACTTC. Encoded protein: CASSLVLAGGAYEQYF.

The gene calls are TRBV11-2 and TRBJ2-7, with D perhaps matching TRBD2 (6 bases). Germline assignment: CDR1 SGHAT and CDR2 FQNNGV. V lost 4 bases to trimming and J lost 2 bases, with 24 bases between them. The CDR3 spans 18 residues. CDR3 amino acids: CASSYTRGGLEIPYEQYF. DNA of the CDR3: TGTGCCAGCAGCTACACCCGCGGAGGGCTAGAAATCCCCTACGAGCAGTACTTC.

CDR3 amino acids: CASTSGVEAFF. Here the CDR3 DNA reads TGCGCCAGCACAAGCGGGGTTGAAGCTTTCTTT. The chain is built from TRBV10-2 and TRBJ1-1; D is unclear. CDR1 WSHSY and CDR2 SAAADI come from the germline V gene. V dropped 7 bases and J dropped 7 bases, with 10 bases sitting between them. CDR3 length equals 11 residues.

This sequence joins TRBV5-6 and TRBJ2-5; 14 nucleotides match TRBD2. V shed 4 bases and J 5 bases; nucleotides not matched to a gene: 10. The CDR3 has 17 residues. Germline V gene sequence: CDR1 SGHDT, CDR2 YYEEEE. DNA for the CDR3: TGTGCCAGCAGCCCTGTGGGGACTAGCGGGAGATGGGAGACCCAGTACTTC. This gives the protein CASSPVGTSGRWETQYF. The complete variable domain, with remaining parts taken from reference TRBV5-6 and TRBJ2-5, reads DAGVTQSPTHLIKTRGQQVTLRCSPKSGHDTVSWYQQALGQGPQFIFQYYEEEERQRGNFPDRFSGHQFPNYSSELNVNALLLGDSALYLCASSPVGTSGRWETQYFGPGTRLLVL.

This chain connects TRBV29-1 to TRBJ1-2; D call uncertain. Germline lookup yields CDR1 SQVTM and CDR2 ANQGSEA. V was cut by 0 bases and J by 6 bases, with 11 bases left in between. The CDR3 is made up of 13 amino acids. CDR3 sequence reads: CSVEDQARNGYTF. CDR3 DNA sequence: TGCAGCGTTGAAGATCAAGCCCGAAATGGCTACACCTTC.

The CDR3 loop is CASTPGTQILNTEAFF. The DNA of the CDR3 is TGTGCCAGTACCCCTGGTACACAAATTTTGAACACTGAAGCTTTCTTT. The chain combines TRBV19 with TRBJ1-1; no clear D gene. Germline V lookup: CDR1 LNHDA, CDR2 SQIVND (reference sequence). Trimming pared 7 bases from V and 0 bases from J, leaving 18 bases between. This CDR3 comprises 16 residues. Looking up the rest from reference TRBV19 and TRBJ1-1 gives the full variable domain: DGGITQSPKYLFRKEGQNVTLSCEQNLNHDAMYWYRQDPGQGLRLIYYSQIVNDFQKGDIAEGYSVSREKKESFPLTVTSAQKNPTAFYLCASTPGTQILNTEAFFGQGTRLTVV.

This chain connects TRBV9 to TRBJ2-7; D may be TRBD2 (6 bases). Trimming cost V 2 bases and J 7 bases, with 22 bases left between them. This CDR3 has 16 amino acids. Germline V gene data show CDR1 as SGDLS and CDR2 as YYNGEE. For the CDR3, the DNA is TGTGCCAGCAGCGTCGGTCTGGCGGGGCGAACGAAAGAGCAGTACTTC. It yields the protein CASSVGLAGRTKEQYF. Full variable domain (missing parts from reference TRBV9 and TRBJ2-7): DSGVTQTPKHLITATGQRVTLRCSPRSGDLSVYWYQQSLDQGLQFLIQYYNGEERAKGNILERFSAQQFPDLHSELNLSSLELGDSALYFCASSVGLAGRTKEQYFGPGTRLTVT.

A few counts support this clone. The chain links TRBV4-2 to TRBJ1-1, with D possibly TRBD1 on 5 matching bases. The CDR3 sequence is 15 residues long. Trimming left V 0 bases short and J 5 bases short, with 13 bases between. Germline CDR1 reads LGHNA; CDR2 reads YNFKEQ. The DNA of the CDR3 is TGTGCCAGCAGCCAAGATCGAGGGGCCATGACTGAAGCTTTCTTT. Translating it yields CASSQDRGAMTEAFF.

The chain carries TRBV28 and TRBJ2-7; 9 nucleotides line up with TRBD2. The CDR3 loop spans 17 amino acids. In germline, CDR1 is MDHEN, CDR2 SYDVKM. J was trimmed by 4 bases and V by 3 bases; bases with no gene match: 13. The CDR3 DNA is TGTGCCAGCAGTTTTAGCGGGAGCCACCCTCCCTCATACGAGCAGTACTTC. It yields the protein CASSFSGSHPPSYEQYF.

The chain joins TRBV29-1 to TRBJ1-3; 12 nucleotides align to TRBD1. The germline V gene has CDR1 SQVTM and CDR2 ANQGSEA. This CDR3 is built from 15 residues. Trimming cost V 4 bases and J 1 base; bases outside gene matches: 2. The CDR3 bases are TGCAGCGTTGCGGGACAGGGGGCGTCTGGAAACACCATATATTTT. Protein product: CSVAGQGASGNTIYF.